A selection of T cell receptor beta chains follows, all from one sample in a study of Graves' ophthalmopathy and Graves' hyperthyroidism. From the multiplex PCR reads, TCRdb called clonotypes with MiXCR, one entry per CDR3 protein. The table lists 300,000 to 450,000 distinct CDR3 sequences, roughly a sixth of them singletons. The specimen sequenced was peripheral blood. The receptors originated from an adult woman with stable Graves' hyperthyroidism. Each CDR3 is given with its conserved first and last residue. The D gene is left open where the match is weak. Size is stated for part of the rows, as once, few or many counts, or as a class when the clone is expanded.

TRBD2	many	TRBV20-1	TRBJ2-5	TGCAGTGCTAGAGATCGACTAGCGGGCAGCCAAGAGACCCAGTACTTC	CSARDRLAGSQETQYF
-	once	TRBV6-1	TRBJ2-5	TGTGCCAGCAGCCCCAGCCCCGAGGGGGAGACCCAGTACTTC	CASSPSPEGETQYF
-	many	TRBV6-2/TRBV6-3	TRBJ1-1	TGTGCCAGCATGGATAGCAGGACCTACACTGAAGCTTTCTTT	CASMDSRTYTEAFF
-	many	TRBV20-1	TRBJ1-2	TGCAGTGCTAGAGAAGCGCCCCAGGGCCAGCGGGGCTACACCTTC	CSAREAPQGQRGYTF
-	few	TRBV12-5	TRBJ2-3	TGTGCTAGTGGTCCGGGATCCTACACAGATACGCAGTATTTT	CASGPGSYTDTQYF
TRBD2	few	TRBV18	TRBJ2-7	TGTGCCAGCTCACCACTAGCGGGAATCGACGAGCAGTACTTC	CASSPLAGIDEQYF
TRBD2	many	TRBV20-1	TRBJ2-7	TGCAGTGCTAGAAACCGGACTAGCGGGATATCTTCCTACGAGCAGTACTTC	CSARNRTSGISSYEQYF
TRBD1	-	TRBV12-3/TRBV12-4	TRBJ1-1	TGTGCCAGCATCGAACCGGGACAGGGGGTCGAGAACACTGAAGCTTTCTTT	CASIEPGQGVENTEAFF
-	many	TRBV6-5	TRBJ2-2	TGTGCCAGCAGTTACTCGGTTATTGCGAACACCGGGGAGCTGTTTTTT	CASSYSVIANTGELFF
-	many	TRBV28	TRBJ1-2	TGTGCCAGCAGTTTAACATATACGGAAAATGGCTACACCTTC	CASSLTYTENGYTF
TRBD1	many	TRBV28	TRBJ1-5	TGTGCCAGCAGTATCCGGGACAGGGTAGTGGAACAGCCCCAGCATTTT	CASSIRDRVVEQPQHF
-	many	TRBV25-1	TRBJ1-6	TGTGCCAGCAGTGAATCATCATATTCACCCCTCCACTTT	CASSESSYSPLHF
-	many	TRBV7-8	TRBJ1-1	TGTGCCAGCAGCTTAGCAGGAGGTCCTGAAGCTTTCTTT	CASSLAGGPEAFF
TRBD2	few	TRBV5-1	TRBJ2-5	TGCGCCAGCAATTGGGCCGTAGCGGGAGAGACCCAGTACTTC	CASNWAVAGETQYF
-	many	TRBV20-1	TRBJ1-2	TGCAGTGCTAGTGGATCAGTCTCGGGCTACACCTTC	CSASGSVSGYTF
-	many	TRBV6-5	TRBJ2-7	TGTGCCAGCACTTACCGTTCGGGGGTTAACTACGAGCAGTACTTC	CASTYRSGVNYEQYF
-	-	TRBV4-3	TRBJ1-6	TGCGCCAGCAGCCAAGGTCCGGGGTCCTATAATTCACCCCTCCACTTT	CASSQGPGSYNSPLHF
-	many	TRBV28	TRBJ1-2	TGTGCCAGCACCCTACCGACGGAAAACTATGGCTACACCTTC	CASTLPTENYGYTF
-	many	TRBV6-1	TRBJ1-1	TGTGCCAGCATTGTTTTGGACACAAACACTGAAGCTTTCTTT	CASIVLDTNTEAFF
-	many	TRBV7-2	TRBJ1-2	TGTGCCAGCAGCCAGAATCACTATGGCTACACCTTC	CASSQNHYGYTF